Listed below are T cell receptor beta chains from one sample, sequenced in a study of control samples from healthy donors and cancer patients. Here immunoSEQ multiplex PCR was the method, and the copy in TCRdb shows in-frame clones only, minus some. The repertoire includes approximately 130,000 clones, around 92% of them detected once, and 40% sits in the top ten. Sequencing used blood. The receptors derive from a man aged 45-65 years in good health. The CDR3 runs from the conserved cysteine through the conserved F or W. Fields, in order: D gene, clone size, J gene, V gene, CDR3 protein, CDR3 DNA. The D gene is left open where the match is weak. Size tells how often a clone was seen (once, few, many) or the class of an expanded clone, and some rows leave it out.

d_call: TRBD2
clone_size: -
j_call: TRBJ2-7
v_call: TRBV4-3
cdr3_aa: CASSQGSGGFEQYF
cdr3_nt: TGCGCCAGCAGCCAAGGAAGCGGGGGGTTTGAGCAGTACTTC

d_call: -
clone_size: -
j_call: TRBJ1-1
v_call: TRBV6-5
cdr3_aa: CASSRMGHEAFF
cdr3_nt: TGTGCCAGCAGTCGAATGGGACACGAAGCTTTCTTT

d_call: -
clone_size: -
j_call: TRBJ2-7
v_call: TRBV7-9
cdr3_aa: CASSPRTSYEQYF
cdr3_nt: TGTGCCAGCAGCCCCAGGACCTCCTACGAGCAGTACTTC

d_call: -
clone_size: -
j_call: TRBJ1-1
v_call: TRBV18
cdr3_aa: CASSQQGHSGVTEAFF
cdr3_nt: TGTGCCAGCTCCCAGCAGGGACACTCTGGGGTGACTGAAGCTTTCTTT

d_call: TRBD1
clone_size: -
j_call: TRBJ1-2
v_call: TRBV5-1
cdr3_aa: CASSATGDYGYTF
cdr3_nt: TGCGCCAGCAGCGCGACAGGGGACTATGGCTACACCTTC

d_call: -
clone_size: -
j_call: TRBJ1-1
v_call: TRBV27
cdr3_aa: CASRFTMNTEAFF
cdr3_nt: TGTGCCAGCCGTTTCACCATGAACACTGAAGCTTTCTTT

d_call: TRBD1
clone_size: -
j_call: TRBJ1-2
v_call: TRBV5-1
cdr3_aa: CASSSRTGGNSGYTF
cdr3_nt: TGCGCCAGCAGCTCCCGTACAGGGGGCAATAGTGGCTACACCTTC

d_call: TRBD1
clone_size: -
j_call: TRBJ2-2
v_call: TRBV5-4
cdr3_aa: CASRVWGQGNTGELFF
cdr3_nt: TGTGCCAGCAGGGTATGGGGACAGGGGAACACCGGGGAGCTGTTTTTT

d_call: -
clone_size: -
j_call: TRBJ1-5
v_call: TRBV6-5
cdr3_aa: CASSSDPGPGLGPQHF
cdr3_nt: TGTGCCAGCAGTTCCGACCCGGGACCGGGACTCGGCCCCCAGCATTTT

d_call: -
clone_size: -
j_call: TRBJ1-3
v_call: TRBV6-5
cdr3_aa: CASSYSGDSGNTIYF
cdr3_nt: TGTGCCAGCAGTTACTCGGGGGATTCTGGAAACACCATATATTTT

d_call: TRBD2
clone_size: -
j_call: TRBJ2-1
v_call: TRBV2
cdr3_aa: CASRPGLAGNEQFF
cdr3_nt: TGTGCCAGCAGACCGGGACTAGCAGGCAATGAGCAGTTCTTC

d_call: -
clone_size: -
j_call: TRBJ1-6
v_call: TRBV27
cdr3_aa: CASSLGAGASSPLHF
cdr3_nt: TGTGCCAGCAGTTTAGGGGCCGGGGCTAGTTCACCCCTCCACTTT

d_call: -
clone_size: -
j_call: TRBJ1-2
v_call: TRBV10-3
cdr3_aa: CAISDPGIKGYGYTF
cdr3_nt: TGTGCCATCAGTGACCCAGGGATCAAGGGCTATGGCTACACCTTC

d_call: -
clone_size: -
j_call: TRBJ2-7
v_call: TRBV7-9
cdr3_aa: CASSLEQGYEQYF
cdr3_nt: TGTGCCAGCAGTTTGGAACAGGGCTACGAGCAGTACTTC

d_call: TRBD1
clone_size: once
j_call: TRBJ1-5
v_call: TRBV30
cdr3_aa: CAWTGTGLNQPQHF
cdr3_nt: TGTGCCTGGACCGGGACAGGATTAAATCAGCCCCAGCATTTT

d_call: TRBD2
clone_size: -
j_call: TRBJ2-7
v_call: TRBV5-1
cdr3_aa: CASSLMPRLAGPYEQYF
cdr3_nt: TGCGCCAGCAGCTTGATGCCCCGACTAGCGGGACCCTACGAGCAGTACTTC

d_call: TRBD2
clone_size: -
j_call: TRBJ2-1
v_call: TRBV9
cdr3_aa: CASSVTAGTSGGASYNEQFF
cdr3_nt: TGTGCCAGCAGCGTCACGGCCGGGACTAGCGGGGGGGCCTCCTACAATGAGCAGTTCTTC

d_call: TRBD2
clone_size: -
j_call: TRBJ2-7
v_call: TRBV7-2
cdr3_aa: CASSQGLAGGSYEQYF
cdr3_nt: TGTGCCAGCAGCCAGGGACTAGCGGGGGGCTCTTACGAGCAGTACTTC

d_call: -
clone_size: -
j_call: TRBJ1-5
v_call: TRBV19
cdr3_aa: CASTPRGGPQHF
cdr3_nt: TGTGCCAGTACTCCAAGAGGGGGGCCCCAGCATTTT

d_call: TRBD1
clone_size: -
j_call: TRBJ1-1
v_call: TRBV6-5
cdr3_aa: CASRAGGGNTEAFF
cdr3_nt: TGTGCCAGCAGGGCAGGGGGAGGGAACACTGAAGCTTTCTTT

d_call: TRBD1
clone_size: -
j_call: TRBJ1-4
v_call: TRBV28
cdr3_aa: CASTRTGGDEKLFF
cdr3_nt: TGTGCCAGCACCAGGACAGGGGGCGATGAAAAACTGTTTTTT

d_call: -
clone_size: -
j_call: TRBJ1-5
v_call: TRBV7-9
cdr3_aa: CASSLTQGRNQPQHF
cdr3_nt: TGTGCCAGCAGCTTAACCCAGGGACGCAATCAGCCCCAGCATTTT

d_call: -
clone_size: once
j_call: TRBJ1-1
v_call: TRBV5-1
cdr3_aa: CASSPQDPNTEAFF
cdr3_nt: TGCGCCAGCAGCCCACAGGACCCGAACACTGAAGCTTTCTTT

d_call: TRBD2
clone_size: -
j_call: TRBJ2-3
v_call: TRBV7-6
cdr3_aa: CASSELAGGLDTQYF
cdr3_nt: TGTGCCAGCAGCGAACTAGCGGGGGGTCTAGATACGCAGTATTTT

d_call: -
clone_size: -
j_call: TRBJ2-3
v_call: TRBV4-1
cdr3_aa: CASSQVRVLTADTQYF
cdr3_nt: TGCGCCAGCAGCCAAGTTAGGGTCCTGACAGCAGATACGCAGTATTTT

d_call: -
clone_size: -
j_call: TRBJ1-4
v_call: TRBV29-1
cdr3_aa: CSATNSHNEKLFF
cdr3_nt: TGCAGCGCAACTAACAGCCACAATGAAAAACTGTTTTTT

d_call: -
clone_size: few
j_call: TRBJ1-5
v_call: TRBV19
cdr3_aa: CASSSEDFSNQPQHF
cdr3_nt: TGTGCCAGTAGTTCGGAGGACTTTAGCAATCAGCCCCAGCATTTT

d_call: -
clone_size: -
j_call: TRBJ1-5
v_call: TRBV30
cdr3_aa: CAWSLGRQPQHF
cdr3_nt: TGTGCCTGGAGTCTGGGTCGCCAGCCCCAGCATTTT

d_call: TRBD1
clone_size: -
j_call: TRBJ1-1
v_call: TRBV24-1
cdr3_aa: CATSGPTGRAFF
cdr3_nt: TGTGCCACCAGTGGTCCGACAGGGAGGGCTTTCTTT

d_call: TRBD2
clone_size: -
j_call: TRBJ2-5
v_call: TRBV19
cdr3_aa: CASSIPPGLAGAEETQYF
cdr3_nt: TGTGCCAGTAGTATACCTCCGGGACTAGCGGGGGCTGAAGAGACCCAGTACTTC

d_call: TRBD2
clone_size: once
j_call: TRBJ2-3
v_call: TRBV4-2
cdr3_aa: CASSQVSGGATADTQYF
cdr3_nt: TGTGCCAGCAGCCAAGTCAGCGGGGGGGCCACCGCAGATACGCAGTATTTT

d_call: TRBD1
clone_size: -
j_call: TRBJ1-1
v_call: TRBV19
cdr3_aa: CASSIVGTGATEAFF
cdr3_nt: TGTGCCAGTAGTATAGTCGGGACAGGGGCCACTGAAGCTTTCTTT

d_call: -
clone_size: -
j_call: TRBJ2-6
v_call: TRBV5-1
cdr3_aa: CASSLEGNGANVLTF
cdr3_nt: TGCGCCAGCAGCTTGGAAGGGAATGGGGCCAACGTCCTGACTTTC

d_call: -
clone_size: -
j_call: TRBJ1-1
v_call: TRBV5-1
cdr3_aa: CASSLEGLGDTEAFF
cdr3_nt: TGCGCCAGCAGCTTGGAGGGCCTTGGGGACACTGAAGCTTTCTTT

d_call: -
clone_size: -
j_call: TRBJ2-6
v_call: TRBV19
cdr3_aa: CASTGANVLTF
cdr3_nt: TGTGCCAGTACCGGGGCCAACGTCCTGACTTTC

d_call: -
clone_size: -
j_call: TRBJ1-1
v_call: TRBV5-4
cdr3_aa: CASSFWGGNTEAFF
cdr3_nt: TGTGCCAGCAGCTTTTGGGGGGGGAACACTGAAGCTTTCTTT

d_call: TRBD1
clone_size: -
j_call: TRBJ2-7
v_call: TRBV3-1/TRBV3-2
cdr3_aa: CASSQAWDREYEQYF
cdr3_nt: TGTGCCAGCAGCCAAGCCTGGGACAGGGAATACGAGCAGTACTTC

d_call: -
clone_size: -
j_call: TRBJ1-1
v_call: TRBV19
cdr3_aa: CASSSGGANTEAFF
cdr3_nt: TGTGCCAGTAGTTCGGGGGGGGCGAACACTGAAGCTTTCTTT

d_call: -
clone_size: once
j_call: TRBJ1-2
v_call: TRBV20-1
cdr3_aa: CSATNNYGYTF
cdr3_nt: TGCAGTGCTACTAATAACTATGGCTACACCTTC

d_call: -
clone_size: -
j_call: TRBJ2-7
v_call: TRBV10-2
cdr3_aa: CASGAAGTHEQYF
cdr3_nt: TGCGCCAGCGGGGCCGCGGGGACCCACGAGCAGTACTTC

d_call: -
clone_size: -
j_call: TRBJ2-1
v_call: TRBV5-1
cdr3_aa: CASSWGQESSYNEQFF
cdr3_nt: TGCGCCAGCAGCTGGGGACAAGAAAGCTCCTACAATGAGCAGTTCTTC

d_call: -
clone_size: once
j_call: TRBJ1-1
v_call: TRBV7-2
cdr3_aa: CASSLVVGQMNTEAFF
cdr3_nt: TGTGCCAGCAGCTTAGTAGTAGGTCAGATGAACACTGAAGCTTTCTTT

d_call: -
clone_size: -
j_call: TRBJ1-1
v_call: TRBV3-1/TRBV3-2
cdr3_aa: CASSQESIRTEAFF
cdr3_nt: TGTGCCAGCAGCCAAGAGTCTATCAGGACTGAAGCTTTCTTT

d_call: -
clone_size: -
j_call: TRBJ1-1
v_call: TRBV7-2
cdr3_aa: CASSLAGVGTEAFF
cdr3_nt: TGTGCCAGCAGCTTGGCGGGGGTGGGCACTGAAGCTTTCTTT

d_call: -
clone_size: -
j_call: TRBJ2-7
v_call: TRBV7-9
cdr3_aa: CASSLGQGKLEQYF
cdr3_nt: TGTGCCAGCAGCTTAGGTCAGGGGAAGCTCGAGCAGTACTTC

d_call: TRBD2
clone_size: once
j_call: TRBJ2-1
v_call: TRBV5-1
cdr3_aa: CASSLMRLAGDNEQFF
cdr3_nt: TGCGCCAGCAGCTTGATGAGACTAGCGGGGGACAATGAGCAGTTCTTC

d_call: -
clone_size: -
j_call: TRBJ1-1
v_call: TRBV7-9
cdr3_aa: CASSQTGDTEAFF
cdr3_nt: TGTGCCAGCAGCCAGACAGGAGACACTGAAGCTTTCTTT

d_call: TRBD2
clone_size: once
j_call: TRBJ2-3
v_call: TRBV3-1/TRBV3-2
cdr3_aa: CASSQKAGTSGTDTQYF
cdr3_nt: TGTGCCAGCAGCCAGAAGGCCGGGACTAGCGGCACAGATACGCAGTATTTT